The rows below give T cell receptor beta chains drawn from one sample of a study of beta chain features in type 1 diabetes. Produced via immunoSEQ multiplex PCR; TCRdb's table is partial and in-frame only. Of just over 150,000 clones in the sample, more than 9.5% were seen once. Specimen: central memory CD4+ T cells from blood. Source of these receptors: a man aged 18 to 30 in good health. The CDR3 runs from the conserved cysteine through the conserved F or W. D genes are given only for firm matches. Only part of the rows carry a size: once, few, many, or a class if the clone is expanded.

>TRBJ2-3|TRBD2|few|TRBV7-3
TGTGCCAGCAGCTCCGGACTAGCGGGTAACACAGATACGCAGTATTTT
CASSSGLAGNTDTQYF
>TRBJ2-3|-|many|TRBV11-2
TGTGCCAGCAGCTTAGATAGGGGGGGTAAAACAGATACGCAGTATTTT
CASSLDRGGKTDTQYF
>TRBJ2-2|-|many|TRBV9
TGTGCCAGCGGGACACTTGCGAACACCGGGGAGCTGTTTTTT
CASGTLANTGELFF
>TRBJ2-1|TRBD1|few|TRBV28
TGTGCCAGCAGCAACAGGGGTATTGAGCAGTTCTTC
CASSNRGIEQFF
>TRBJ1-2|TRBD1|-|TRBV6-5
TGTGCCAGCAGTTACGACAGGGTAAATGGCTACACCTTC
CASSYDRVNGYTF
>TRBJ1-4|TRBD1|-|TRBV5-4
TGTGCCAGCAGCTCCGCCGGGACAGGGGGGCCGAGGGAAAAACTGTTTTTT
CASSSAGTGGPREKLFF
>TRBJ2-5|-|few|TRBV5-6
TGTGCCAGCAGCTCCCCGGGACGGCAAGAGACCCAGTACTTC
CASSSPGRQETQYF
>TRBJ1-1|TRBD1|-|TRBV2
TGTGCCAGCAAGGGACAGGCGACTGAAGCTTTCTTT
CASKGQATEAFF
>TRBJ2-2|-|-|TRBV11-1
TGTGCCAGCAGCGGCAGGTCGGGCACCGGGGAGCTGTTTTTT
CASSGRSGTGELFF
>TRBJ2-1|-|few|TRBV7-3
TGTGCCAGCAGCCCCGTTCTGGGGGGCAATGAGCAGTTCTTC
CASSPVLGGNEQFF
>TRBJ2-2|TRBD1|-|TRBV11-2
TGTGCCAATCCCACCGGGACAGGGAACACCGGGGAGCTGTTTTTT
CANPTGTGNTGELFF
>TRBJ2-6|TRBD1|few|TRBV7-8
TGTGCCAGCAGCTTAAAGACAGGGCCGAGCTCTGGGGCCAACGTCCTGACTTTC
CASSLKTGPSSGANVLTF
>TRBJ2-7|TRBD2|-|TRBV25-1
TGTGCCAGCAGCCTGGGCGCTAGCGGGATATACGAGCAGTACTTC
CASSLGASGIYEQYF
>TRBJ2-3|-|-|TRBV5-1
TGCGCCAGCAGCTTAGACAACCCAAGCACAGATACGCAGTATTTT
CASSLDNPSTDTQYF
>TRBJ2-3|TRBD2|-|TRBV6-1
TGTGCCAGCATGCGGGGGGGATTCACAGATACGCAGTATTTT
CASMRGGFTDTQYF
>TRBJ1-1|-|-|TRBV28
TGTGCCAGCAGCCCGCTGGGGTCATCCTCTGAAGCTTTCTTT
CASSPLGSSSEAFF
>TRBJ2-7|-|-|TRBV28
TGTGCCAGCAGTTCCTCCAAGCAGGGGGGGATTAGCGAGCAGTACTTC
CASSSSKQGGISEQYF
>TRBJ2-1|TRBD2|-|TRBV11-2
TGTGCCAGCAGCTTAGTAGCGGGGGCCTACAATGAGCAGTTCTTC
CASSLVAGAYNEQFF
>TRBJ2-3|TRBD2|-|TRBV30
TGTGCCTGGAGTCCCGCCAGCGGGGGCTTCACAGATACGCAGTATTTT
CAWSPASGGFTDTQYF
>TRBJ1-6|-|-|TRBV14
TGTGCCAGCAGCCAAGTTGGGGGGAGCTGGAATTCACCCCTCCACTTT
CASSQVGGSWNSPLHF